This is a list of T cell receptor beta chains from one sample in a study of T cell responses to AZD1222 COVID-19 vaccine. The data were produced by immunoSEQ multiplex PCR, yet TCRdb's version contains in-frame clones alone and is incomplete. Of 82,000 or so clones listed, 90% are singletons. Source: peripheral blood, taken on day 0 of AZD1222 vaccination. The source of these receptors is an adult in good health. CDR3s include the opening cysteine and the closing phenylalanine or tryptophan. A D gene is named only where the DNA matches it firmly. Clone size is given for some rows only: seen once, a few or many times, or a class if the clone is expanded.

TRBJ2-7 few NA TRBV4-3 TGCGCCAGCAGCCAAGTAACTTATTCCTACGAGCAGTACTTC CASSQVTYSYEQYF
TRBJ1-5 NA TRBD1 TRBV18 TGTGCCAGCTCACCAACGGGACAGGGGTCAATTCAGCCCCAGCATTTT CASSPTGQGSIQPQHF
TRBJ1-5 NA NA TRBV6-1 TGTGCCAGCAGTGAGCAGACAGCTTATAGCAATCAGCCCCAGCATTTT CASSEQTAYSNQPQHF
TRBJ2-1 once NA TRBV6-4 TGTGCCAGCAGCCCTACTAGTTCCGCCTACAATGAGCAGTTCTTC CASSPTSSAYNEQFF
TRBJ2-5 NA NA TRBV25-1 TGTGCCAGCAGTGAGGGGTCTAGGCCCTCCCAAGGGACCCAGTACTTC CASSEGSRPSQGTQYF
TRBJ1-4 NA NA TRBV6-5 TGTGCCAGCAGGGCGGGGAGGGGGTTTAATGAAAAACTGTTTTTT CASRAGRGFNEKLFF
TRBJ1-5 once NA TRBV28 TGTGCCAGCAGTTTTCTCGGGGAGGGTCAGCCCCAGCATTTT CASSFLGEGQPQHF
TRBJ2-1 NA NA TRBV2 TGTGCCAGCAGTGAAGCCCCCGAGTTGTCTAACTACAATGAGCAGTTCTTC CASSEAPELSNYNEQFF
TRBJ2-1 NA NA TRBV20-1 TGCAGTGCTGGACCGGACAGTGAGCAGTTCTTC CSAGPDSEQFF
TRBJ2-1 once NA TRBV7-9 TGTGCCAGCAGCTCTTGGGGCGGAAACAATGAGCAGTTCTTC CASSSWGGNNEQFF
TRBJ2-7 NA NA TRBV27 TGTGCCAGCAGTTTAAGATGGGGTCCCTTCTCCTACGAGCAGTACTTC CASSLRWGPFSYEQYF
TRBJ1-2 NA NA TRBV6-5 TGTGCCAGCAGTTACTCTGAGTGGGGCTACACCTTC CASSYSEWGYTF
TRBJ1-2 NA TRBD1 TRBV5-4 TGTGCCAGCAGCTTGATCTCAGGGGGAGTGGGTGGCTACACCTTC CASSLISGGVGGYTF
TRBJ2-2 NA TRBD1 TRBV7-2 TGTGCCAGCAGCCCGAATCGTGGGACAGGAGGCACCGGGGAGCTGTTTTTT CASSPNRGTGGTGELFF
TRBJ2-1 NA TRBD1 TRBV7-2 TGTGCCAGCAGCCTTTCGGGGGGACAGGGTCAGAATGAGCAGTTCTTC CASSLSGGQGQNEQFF
TRBJ1-2 NA NA TRBV7-9 TGTGCCAGCAGCGATACATCGGGGAGGTTCTATGGCTACACCTTC CASSDTSGRFYGYTF
TRBJ1-1 NA NA TRBV9 TGTGCCAGCAGCGTAGCGGCCCTTCGGTCCACTGAAGCTTTCTTT CASSVAALRSTEAFF
TRBJ2-7 NA TRBD1 TRBV9 TGTGCCAGCAGCCCCGAGGAGACAGGGAGACAGTACTTC CASSPEETGRQYF
TRBJ1-2 NA TRBD1 TRBV6-1 TGTGCCAGCAGTGCCTATCTGGACAGGGGTAAACGGAACGTTGGCTACACCTTC CASSAYLDRGKRNVGYTF
TRBJ1-1 few NA TRBV2 TGTGCCAGCAGTGAGGTCAGCAGGAACACTGAAGCTTTCTTT CASSEVSRNTEAFF
TRBJ2-3 NA NA TRBV5-8 TGTGCCAGCAGCTTGGGGGGAAGCGCAGATACGCAGTATTTT CASSLGGSADTQYF
TRBJ1-1 NA NA TRBV6-2/TRBV6-3 TGTGCCAGCAGTTACTCAGGGTCGACTGAAGCTTTCTTT CASSYSGSTEAFF
TRBJ1-1 NA NA TRBV5-6 TGTGCCAGCAGCTCCCCCAAGAAGGCGAAGGACGCTGAAGCTTTCTTT CASSSPKKAKDAEAFF
TRBJ1-6 NA TRBD1 TRBV14 TGTGCCAGCAGCCCCGGGACAGGGGGTGAAAATTCACCCCTCCACTTT CASSPGTGGENSPLHF
TRBJ2-3 NA TRBD1 TRBV7-6 TGTGCCAGCAGCCTGACGGACAGGGATAGCACAGATACGCAGTATTTT CASSLTDRDSTDTQYF
TRBJ2-5 NA NA TRBV11-2 TGTGCCAGCAGCTCACTAAGGGGGCGGGGACCCCAGACCCAGTACTTC CASSSLRGRGPQTQYF
TRBJ1-2 NA NA TRBV4-3 TGCGCCAGCAGCCAAGAAAGGGCCTATGGCTACACCTTC CASSQERAYGYTF
TRBJ1-1 NA NA TRBV15 TGTGCCACCCAAGCCGACTCGACTAAGGGGACTGAAGCTTTCTTT CATQADSTKGTEAFF
TRBJ1-4 NA TRBD1 TRBV5-1 TGCGCCAGCAGCTCCCTCGGGGCAGGGGGCGAAAAACTGTTTTTT CASSSLGAGGEKLFF
TRBJ2-2 NA NA TRBV11-2 TGTGCCAGCAGCTTAGGGAGGACCGGGGAGCTGTTTTTT CASSLGRTGELFF
TRBJ2-7 NA TRBD1 TRBV7-9 TGTGCCAGCAGCTCGGGGACAGGGCTCTACGAGCAGTACTTC CASSSGTGLYEQYF
TRBJ1-1 once NA TRBV12-5 TGTGCTAGTGGTTTTGGCACTGAAGCTTTCTTT CASGFGTEAFF
TRBJ1-1 NA TRBD1 TRBV27 TGTGCCAGCAGGGGACAGTGGGCGACTGAAGCTTTCTTT CASRGQWATEAFF
TRBJ1-1 NA TRBD1 TRBV2 TGTGCCAGCAGTGAACAGGGGGTGAACACTGAAGCTTTCTTT CASSEQGVNTEAFF
TRBJ2-5 NA NA TRBV7-6 TGTGCCAGCAGCTCCGATGCAGGGGCCGGAGAGACCCAGTACTTC CASSSDAGAGETQYF
TRBJ2-2 few NA TRBV2 TGTGCCAGCACGAGTGGGAAAAACACCGGGGAGCTGTTTTTT CASTSGKNTGELFF
TRBJ1-3 few NA TRBV11-2 TGTGCCAGCAGCTTAAGTACCCTTACTACTGGAAACACCATATATTTT CASSLSTLTTGNTIYF